The source of this T cell receptor (beta chain) is a study of OX40 agonist ivuxolimab in advanced cancers. Study in general: As their treatment, patients were administered ivuxolimab, an agonistic anti-OX40 (CD134) antibody. Findings of the study overall: Not determined was the antigen specificity of the expanded peripheral T cells.

Blood sampling was done at baseline, cycle 4 day 1, and cycle 7 day 1. This clone was counted once. Its antigen is as yet unknown. After removal of 2 bases from V and 0 bases from J, the junction contained 7 bases not matched to a gene. There are 17 residues in the CDR3. Germline V lookup: CDR1 MNHEY, CDR2 SMNVEV (reference sequence). Measured with immunoSEQ multiplex PCR; TCRdb has only the in-frame clones, and not every one. The sample has around 44,000 clones, roughly nine tenths seen once. V usage is TRBV27 and J usage is TRBJ2-1; 7 bases match TRBD2. The material was CD4+ or CD8+ T cells sorted from blood, obtained in a trial of the OX40 agonist ivuxolimab. The clonotype comes from an adult with an advanced solid tumor such as melanoma, head and neck, liver or kidney cancer. CDR3 sequence (DNA): TGTGCCAGCAGTTTAGTTGGGCGGGGGAGCTCCTACAATGAGCAGTTCTTC. Translating it yields CASSLVGRGSSYNEQFF.